The present T cell receptor (beta chain) was sequenced within a study of cytomegalovirus exposure and HLA in healthy donors. Study-level points and caveats: Specific recognition of CMV antigens was confirmed in vitro for a few chains (all CMV-associated). Common viral pathogens seemed to be connected with several of the most significant clusters, according to a later analysis. Segments of the TCR beta V type were, in most cases, productive about 90% or about 30% of the time in an earlier analysis.

Concerning this clone itself: Its antigen is as yet unknown.

The study ran its PCR with 60 Vbeta and 13 Jbeta primers. The repertoire was sequenced with immunoSEQ multiplex PCR; TCRdb's copy has only in-frame clones and lacks some. The listing contains fewer than 100,000 clones. Trimming cost V 6 bases and J 6 bases, with 5 bases left between them. The CDR3 consists of 10 residues. The sequence was collected from a man aged 18 to 30 in good health and CMV-seropositive. This chain links TRBV6-7 with TRBJ2-5; D is ambiguous. TRBV6-7 belongs to the ORF category, with a function that is uncertain. The sample taken for sequencing was PBMCs. This CDR3 reads CASRRQTQYF. DNA for the CDR3: TGTGCCAGCAGGAGGCAGACCCAGTACTTC.